This entry is about one T cell receptor beta chain. Its target is not known. These data come from a study of OX40 agonist ivuxolimab in advanced cancers. General study points: Certain nonresponders additionally had low normalized T-cell clonal expansion.

Produced via immunoSEQ multiplex PCR; TCRdb's table is partial and in-frame only. The table lists roughly 60,000 clones, approximately 85% of them singletons, with approximately 2.9% in the top ten. V was cut by 3 bases and J by 5 bases, with 10 bases left in between. Germline lookup yields CDR1 SGHVS and CDR2 FQNEAQ. This CDR3 has 14 residues. The source material was CD4+ or CD8+ T cells sorted from blood, sampled in a trial of the OX40 agonist ivuxolimab. This sequence joins TRBV7-8 and TRBJ1-4, with D unclear. This receptor was obtained from an adult with an advanced solid tumor such as melanoma, head and neck, liver or kidney cancer. In nucleotides, the CDR3 is TGTGCCAGCAGCTTGAATGGCGGAAATGAAAAACTGTTTTTT. This translates into CASSLNGGNEKLFF.